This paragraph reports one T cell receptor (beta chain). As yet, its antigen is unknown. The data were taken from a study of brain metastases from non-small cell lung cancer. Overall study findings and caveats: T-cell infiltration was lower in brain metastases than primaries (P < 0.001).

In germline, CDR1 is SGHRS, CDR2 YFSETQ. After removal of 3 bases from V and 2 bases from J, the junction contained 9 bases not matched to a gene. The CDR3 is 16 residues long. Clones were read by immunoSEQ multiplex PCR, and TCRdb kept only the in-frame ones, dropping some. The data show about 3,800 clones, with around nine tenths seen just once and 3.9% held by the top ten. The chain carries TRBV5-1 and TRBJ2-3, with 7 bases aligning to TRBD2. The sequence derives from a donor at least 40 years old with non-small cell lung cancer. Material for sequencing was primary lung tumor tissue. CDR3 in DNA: TGCGCCAGCAGCTGGAGCGTCGGGGGGAACACAGATACGCAGTATTTT. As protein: CASSWSVGGNTDTQYF.